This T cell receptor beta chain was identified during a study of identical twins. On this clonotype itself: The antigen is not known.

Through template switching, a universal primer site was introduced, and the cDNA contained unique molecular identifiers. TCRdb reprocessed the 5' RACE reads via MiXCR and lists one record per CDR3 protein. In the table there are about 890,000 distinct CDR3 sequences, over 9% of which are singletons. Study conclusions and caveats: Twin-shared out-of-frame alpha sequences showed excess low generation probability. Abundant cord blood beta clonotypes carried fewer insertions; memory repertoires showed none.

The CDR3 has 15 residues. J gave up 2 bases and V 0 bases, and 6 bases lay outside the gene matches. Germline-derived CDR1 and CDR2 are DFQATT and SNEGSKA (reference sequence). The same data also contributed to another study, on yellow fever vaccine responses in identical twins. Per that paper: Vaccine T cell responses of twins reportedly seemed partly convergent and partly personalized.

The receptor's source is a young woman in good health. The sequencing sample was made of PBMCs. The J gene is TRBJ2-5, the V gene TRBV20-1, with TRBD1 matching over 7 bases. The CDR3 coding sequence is TGCAGTGCTAGAGATCTACAGGGGATACAAGAGACCCAGTACTTC. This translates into CSARDLQGIQETQYF.